These T cell receptor beta chains were read from a single sample in a study of CD8 T cells in Susac syndrome. One entry per CDR3 protein, called by TCRdb with MiXCR from the immunoSEQ multiplex PCR reads. The table includes fewer than 350,000 distinct CDR3 sequences, 65% to 90% detected once. The source material was CD8+ T cells from PBMCs. These receptors all stem from a human donor with multiple sclerosis. Each CDR3 is given with its conserved first and last residue.

CDR3 protein,V gene,J gene,CDR3 length
CASSTGQPYGYTF,TRBV5-5,TRBJ1-2,13
CASSRGGEGYEKLFF,TRBV4-3,TRBJ1-4,15
CASSPGQGVSSTEQFF,TRBV4-3,TRBJ2-1,16
CASSALPEGYNEQFF,TRBV6-4,TRBJ2-1,15
CASRAVGPYGYTF,TRBV27,TRBJ1-2,13
CASSDPDSNEQFF,TRBV10-1,TRBJ2-1,13
CASSLRGNTEAFF,TRBV12-3/TRBV12-4,TRBJ1-1,13
CASSSSRGHTEAFF,TRBV11-2,TRBJ1-1,14
CASSPGGGNPYEQYF,TRBV11-2,TRBJ2-7,15
CASSSDVASGNTIYF,TRBV5-4,TRBJ1-3,15
CASSYPDAVPNTGELFF,TRBV6-5,TRBJ2-2,17
CASRPGRGGNQPQHF,TRBV7-9,TRBJ1-5,15
CASSQEGRGMYEQFF,TRBV4-3,TRBJ2-1,15
CSARDPGREYEQYF,TRBV20-1,TRBJ2-7,14
CASSLEGPGGEQFF,TRBV13,TRBJ2-1,14
CASSLKGETQYF,TRBV7-4,TRBJ2-5,12
CASSFRGKSGELFF,TRBV11-3,TRBJ2-2,14
CASSLTHGTSGTGPLYEQYF,TRBV11-1,TRBJ2-7,20
CASSLGRTGGNTEAFF,TRBV28,TRBJ1-1,16
CASSLSWTSGYNEQFF,TRBV27,TRBJ2-1,16
CASSGTSPNEQFF,TRBV6-2/TRBV6-3,TRBJ2-1,13
CASSLRSGDKNTEAFF,TRBV7-8,TRBJ1-1,16
CASSPHGSLFF,TRBV28,TRBJ2-2,11
CASSQDGQGTEAFF,TRBV7-8,TRBJ1-1,14
CASSQAGTEAETQYF,TRBV3-1,TRBJ2-5,15
CAWSKGQGNTEAFF,TRBV30,TRBJ1-1,14
CSVGGGGTYYGYTF,TRBV29-1,TRBJ1-2,14
CASSYGATGRYYGYTF,TRBV6-2/TRBV6-3,TRBJ1-2,16
CAWSEGTGDYGYTF,TRBV30,TRBJ1-2,14
CASSFLHGEYEQYF,TRBV28,TRBJ2-7,14
CASSSQGNTNNEQFF,TRBV11-2,TRBJ2-1,15
CASTDLAGRGADTQYF,TRBV2,TRBJ2-3,16
CASSYSGNTIYF,TRBV5-4,TRBJ1-3,12
CASSQGSFRAYNEQFF,TRBV4-3,TRBJ2-1,16
CASSLGLAGAPSIYNEQFF,TRBV11-2,TRBJ2-1,19
CASSVLVLSTEAFF,TRBV7-2,TRBJ1-1,14
CASSQKARTGSSYEQYF,TRBV6-2/TRBV6-3,TRBJ2-7,17
CASSPGRLNEQYF,TRBV14,TRBJ2-7,13
CASSSSRTGVQPSGNTIYF,TRBV7-9,TRBJ1-3,19